This T cell receptor (beta chain) was sequenced during a study of control samples from healthy donors and cancer patients. Repertoires were generated with immunoSEQ multiplex PCR, while TCRdb's copy carries only in-frame clones and drops some. Seen here are 9,500 to 15,000 clones, roughly 94% observed once, and the top ten hold over 25%. This clonotype was obtained from a man aged 65 to 79 with head and neck cancer. Material for sequencing was PBMCs.

CDR3 region: CASSLRGGETQYF. The CDR3 DNA is TGTGCCAGCAGCTTACGCGGGGGGGAGACCCAGTACTTC. The chain combines TRBV7-6 with TRBJ2-5; 8 bases are shared with TRBD2. The germline V gene has CDR1 SGHVS and CDR2 FNYEAQ. V gave up 2 bases and J gave up 5 bases; unmatched junction bases: 1. The CDR3 has 13 amino acids.